The TCR beta chain described here comes from a study of T cells in Graves' hyperthyroidism and ophthalmopathy. Study summary: Peripheral blood was collected at initial diagnosis, before any treatment. Notes on the study in general: Researchers found most expanded thyroid clonotypes above 0.001 in blood as well.

A note on this clonotype: Its cognate antigen is unknown.

The source material, RNA transcripts, was used to amplify TCR beta CDR3 regions. The HTBI primer set drove a first-round RT-PCR of the TCR CDR3. TCRdb passed the multiplex PCR reads through MiXCR, listing each CDR3 protein once. Of 550,000 to 600,000 distinct CDR3 sequences in the sample, 16% were seen once. Germline CDR1 is MNHNS and CDR2 is SASEGT. The CDR3 is 16 amino acids. Trimming removed 5 bases from V and 4 bases from J, with 17 bases in between. Uncontrolled infections, other autoimmune diseases, pregnancy or lactation led to exclusion of patients. Thyroid ultrasound and orbital computed tomography, with clinical symptoms and serum thyroxine and TRAb, informed diagnoses.

The sequence came from a woman younger than 35 with Graves' hyperthyroidism. The sample taken for sequencing was blood. The chain combines TRBV6-1 with TRBJ2-2; tentative D call: TRBD2 (6 bases). The DNA of the CDR3 is TGTGCCAGCAGTTTATTCACCGGGACTCTCACCGGGGAGCTGTTTTTT. This encodes CASSLFTGTLTGELFF.